The 25 T cell receptor beta chains below all came from one sample that was sequenced in a study of shared clonotypes between healthy human individuals. Assay: immunoSEQ multiplex PCR; the TCRdb copy retains only in-frame clones and omits some. Of more than 900,000 clones listed, about 80% are singletons. The sequenced material came from memory CD4+ T cells from PBMCs. Sample subset: CD45RA-negative fraction. These receptors came from a man aged 18 to 30 in good health. Some clones in this sample may be carry-over from other donors' samples.

The gene calls are TRBV19 and TRBJ1-4; D might be TRBD1 (6 bases). Germline V gives CDR1 LNHDA, CDR2 SQIVND (reference sequence). CDR3 length equals 15 residues. The V end was cut by 3 bases, the J end by 5 bases, with 13 bases between. DNA of the CDR3: TGTGCCAGTAGTATGTACCGGGACAAGAATGAAAAACTGTTTTTT. Its translation is CASSMYRDKNEKLFF.

With regard to this clone: A read error may explain this, as a much larger clone is one base away. The chain combines TRBV4-1 with TRBJ2-7, with D maybe TRBD1 (6 bases). The germline V gene has CDR1 MGHRA and CDR2 YSYEKL. The CDR3 is 17 amino acids. CDR3 residues: CANSQDLRGQGLGEQYF. CDR3 in DNA: TGCGCCAACAGCCAAGATCTCCGCGGGCAGGGGTTGGGGGAGCAGTACTTC.

The CDR3, as DNA: TGTGCCAGCAGCTTGGCCTCGGACACTGAAGCTTTCTTT. Protein: CASSLASDTEAFF. The gene calls are TRBV5-5 and TRBJ1-1; no firm D call. Germline CDR1 and CDR2: SGHKS and YYEKEE (reference sequence). V lost 0 bases, J lost 3 bases, and 6 bases lay in between. The CDR3 has 13 amino acids.

The chain has TRBV6-5 and TRBJ2-1; no reliable D call. This CDR3 is 15 amino acids long. V gave up 2 bases and J gave up 1 base, with 9 bases separating them. The V gene's germline CDR1 is MNHEY and CDR2 SVGAGI. The CDR3 sequence is CASSYASASYNEQFF. The CDR3 DNA sequence: TGTGCCAGCAGTTACGCCAGCGCATCCTACAATGAGCAGTTCTTC.

V and J are TRBV11-3 and TRBJ2-2; 9 bases fit TRBD1. This CDR3 spans 15 amino acids. Germline V gives CDR1 SGHNT, CDR2 YENEEA. Trimming took 3 bases from V and 3 from J; bases not matched to a gene: 2. The CDR3 DNA reads TGTGCCAGCAGCTTCGGGACAGGGTACACCGGGGAGCTGTTTTTT. This sequence encodes CASSFGTGYTGELFF.

The count of this clone is one. A much bigger clone sits one base away, suggesting this may be a read error. This rearrangement joins TRBV29-1 to TRBJ1-2; 8 nucleotides align to TRBD1. The CDR3 has 14 amino acids. Germline-derived CDR1 and CDR2 are SQVTM and ANQGSEA. CDR3 DNA sequence: TGCAGCGTTGAGTATGGACAGGGTGAGGATGGCCACACCTTC. It yields the protein CSVEYGQGEDGHTF.

This clone has ten or more counts. This chain links TRBV28 with TRBJ2-3; a possible D gene is TRBD1 (5 bases). V was clipped by 6 bases and J by 7 bases, with 11 bases between them. The CDR3 totals 12 residues. Germline V gene lookup returns CDR1 MDHEN and CDR2 SYDVKM. CDR3 sequence (DNA): TGTGCCAGCAGCCAGACAGATTATACGCAGTATTTT. Encoded protein: CASSQTDYTQYF.

To note about this clone: The same CDR3 arises from other DNA sequences in this sample as well. This chain joins TRBV5-1 and TRBJ1-1; D is unclear. Trimming shortened V by 0 bases and J by 0 bases, and 6 bases separated the two germline ends. CDR3 length equals 14 residues. Germline lookup yields CDR1 SGHRS and CDR2 YFSETQ. CDR3 amino acids: CASSLAGMNTEAFF. CDR3 nucleotide sequence: TGCGCCAGCAGCTTGGCCGGAATGAACACTGAAGCTTTCTTT. Supplemented by reference TRBV5-1 and TRBJ1-1, the full variable domain reads KAGVTQTPRYLIKTRGQQVTLSCSPISGHRSVSWYQQTPGQGLQFLFEYFSETQRNKGNFPGRFSGRQFSNSRSEMNVSTLELGDSALYLCASSLAGMNTEAFFGQGTRLTVV.

Of note for this clone: This may come from a read error, since a much larger clone is one base off. The chain carries TRBV9 and TRBJ2-2, with 9 bases fitting TRBD2. The CDR3 extends over 18 amino acids. Germline lookup yields CDR1 SGDLS and CDR2 YYNGEE. Trimming at V came to 0 bases and at J to 5 bases, leaving 11 bases not matched to a gene. The CDR3 nucleotides are TGTGCCAGCAGCGTAGGGGCAGGGCTAGCGGGACGGACCGGGGAGCTGTTTTTT. Translating gives CASSVGAGLAGRTGELFF.

The V call is TRBV11-2, the J call TRBJ2-1; the match to TRBD1 covers 10 bases. CDR1 is SGHAT, CDR2 FQNNGV, per germline. The CDR3 length is 14 residues. J lost 7 bases, V lost 3 bases, and 3 bases had no gene match. In nucleotides, the CDR3 is TGTGCCAGCAGCTTTCGGACAGGGGGAAATGAGCAGTTCTTC. This translates into CASSFRTGGNEQFF.

To note about this clone: The sample carries other DNA sequences with the same CDR3. The chain carries TRBV4-1 and TRBJ2-1, with TRBD2 matching 8 bases. Germline V CDR1 and CDR2: MGHRA, YSYEKL. The length of the CDR3 is 15 residues. The V gene end was trimmed by 3 bases and the J gene end by 4 bases; junction bases not matched to a gene: 5. CDR3 loop: CASSQLAGGYNEQFF. CDR3 in DNA: TGCGCCAGCAGCCAGCTCGCGGGAGGTTACAATGAGCAGTTCTTC.

This clone was counted once. The genes are TRBV7-2 and TRBJ2-1, with D possibly being TRBD2 (5 bases). The germline gives CDR1 SGHTA, CDR2 FQGNSA. Trimming took 6 bases from V and 9 from J, leaving 15 bases between them. The CDR3 totals 13 residues. The CDR3 sequence is CASRPTIIGEQFF. The CDR3 bases are TGTGCCAGCAGACCGACTATTATAGGTGAGCAGTTCTTC.

V gene TRBV9 combines with J gene TRBJ2-1; D is possibly TRBD1 or TRBD2 (6 bases each). The CDR3 extends over 15 amino acids. V lost 0 bases, J lost 1 base, and 8 bases lay in between. In germline, CDR1 is SGDLS, CDR2 YYNGEE. As DNA, the CDR3 is TGTGCCAGCAGCGTAGGGAGGGGGTCCTACAATGAGCAGTTCTTC. Protein: CASSVGRGSYNEQFF.

The chain couples TRBV2 to TRBJ2-2; D is ambiguous. This CDR3 spans 13 amino acids. V lost 6 bases and J 0 bases, leaving 5 bases between the germline ends. Looked up from germline, CDR1 is SNHLY and CDR2 is FYNNEI. The CDR3 sequence: CASSISNTGELFF. The CDR3, as DNA: TGTGCCAGCAGCATATCGAACACCGGGGAGCTGTTTTTT.

The chain has TRBV6-5 and TRBJ2-7; a possible D gene is TRBD2 (6 bases). The CDR3 spans 14 residues. Trimming removed 6 bases at V and 7 bases at J, with 19 bases between. Germline CDR1 is MNHEY and CDR2 is SVGAGI. CDR3 sequence (DNA): TGTGCCAGCAGAGCATCGAGCCCCGCGGGGGAGCAGTACTTC. Residues: CASRASSPAGEQYF.

The rearrangement uses TRBV6-5 and TRBJ1-2; D remains ambiguous. The V and J ends lost 5 bases and 4 bases respectively, with 11 bases between them. CDR1 and CDR2 (germline): MNHEY, SVGAGI. The length of the CDR3 is 13 residues. CDR3 bases: TGTGCCAGCAGTCCCCGGGGATTCTATGGCTACACCTTC. Translating it yields CASSPRGFYGYTF.

This chain joins TRBV10-3 and TRBJ2-7; TRBD2 is a possible D gene (6 bases). The CDR3 is made up of 17 amino acids. Germline V gene sequence: CDR1 ENHRY, CDR2 SYGVKD. Trimming took 2 bases from V and 0 from J, leaving 17 bases between them. The CDR3 region has the DNA TGTGCCATCAGTGAGCCGGGGGACGGGCTTAGCTCCTACGAGCAGTACTTC. Amino acid sequence: CAISEPGDGLSSYEQYF.

Turning to this clone: It differs at one base from a far larger clone, so likely a read error. Different DNA sequences within this sample yield the same CDR3. V gene TRBV29-1 combines with J gene TRBJ1-1; no definite D call. The CDR3 has 11 amino acids. V was pared by 1 base and J by 1 base, with 1 base between. Germline-derived CDR1 and CDR2 are SQVTM and ANQGSEA. The CDR3 spells CSVEGNTEAFF. The CDR3 DNA sequence: TGCAGCGTTGAAGGGAACACTGAAGCTTTCTTT.

This chain joins TRBV29-1 and TRBJ1-2; D is possibly TRBD1 (5 bases). Trimming removed 7 bases from V and 4 bases from J, with 10 bases in between. The length of the CDR3 is 11 residues. CDR1 SQVTM and CDR2 ANQGSEA come from the germline V gene. CDR3 region: CSAGGTYGYTF. The CDR3 DNA follows: TGCAGCGCCGGGGGGACCTATGGCTACACCTTC.

The J gene is TRBJ2-4, the V gene TRBV28; D tentatively fits TRBD1 or TRBD2 (5 bases each). The V gene lost 3 bases and the J gene lost 7 bases, with 7 bases spanning the gap. The V gene's germline CDR1 is MDHEN and CDR2 SYDVKM. The CDR3 spans 12 residues. The CDR3 DNA sequence: TGTGCCAGCAGTTTGGGGGTCAACATTCAGTACTTC. It codes for CASSLGVNIQYF.

The chain couples TRBV6-5 to TRBJ1-4; TRBD1 aligns across 10 bases. The trim removed 6 bases at V and 0 bases at J, leaving 1 base unmatched. The CDR3 is 15 amino acids. Germline CDR1 and CDR2: MNHEY and SVGAGI. The CDR3 DNA reads as TGTGCCAGCAGGGACAGGGGGTCAACTAATGAAAAACTGTTTTTT. This translates into CASRDRGSTNEKLFF.

This chain joins TRBV6-1 and TRBJ2-2, with TRBD2 matching 14 bases. The V and J ends lost 6 bases and 9 bases, in that order; junction bases with no gene match: 3. This CDR3 spans 14 amino acids. Germline V gives CDR1 MNHNS, CDR2 SASEGT. As DNA, the CDR3 is TGTGCCAGCAGGGGACTAGCGGGAGACCGGGAGCTGTTTTTT. Amino acids: CASRGLAGDRELFF.

This clone has just a few counts. This sequence joins TRBV5-6 and TRBJ2-1; D ambiguous. Per germline, CDR1 SGHDT and CDR2 YYEEEE. Trimming took off 0 bases at V and 10 bases at J, with 8 bases between the two ends. This CDR3 is built from 12 residues. This CDR3 reads CASSLVRSEQFF. The CDR3 nucleotides are TGTGCCAGCAGCTTGGTTCGGTCCGAGCAGTTCTTC. The full variable domain, with the rest looked up from reference TRBV5-6 and TRBJ2-1, is DAGVTQSPTHLIKTRGQQVTLRCSPKSGHDTVSWYQQALGQGPQFIFQYYEEEERQRGNFPDRFSGHQFPNYSSELNVNALLLGDSALYLCASSLVRSEQFFGPGTRLTVL.

The rearrangement links TRBV7-2 to TRBJ1-5; D not resolved. The CDR3 runs 17 residues. Per germline, CDR1 SGHTA and CDR2 FQGNSA. The V end lost 5 bases, the J end lost 4 bases, and 21 bases lay between the germline ends. CDR3: CASSLTVREVGNQPQHF. The CDR3 DNA reads as TGTGCCAGCAGCCTTACCGTTCGAGAGGTGGGTAATCAGCCCCAGCATTTT.

V is TRBV11-2 and J is TRBJ2-2; 7 nucleotides align to TRBD2. Germline loops: CDR1 SGHAT, CDR2 FQNNGV. The V segment lost 5 bases and the J segment 7 bases; nucleotides outside the gene matches: 10. The CDR3 runs to 15 residues. CDR3 in amino acids: CASSPLSGTFGELFF. DNA for the CDR3: TGTGCCAGCAGCCCCCTGAGCGGGACCTTCGGGGAGCTGTTTTTT.